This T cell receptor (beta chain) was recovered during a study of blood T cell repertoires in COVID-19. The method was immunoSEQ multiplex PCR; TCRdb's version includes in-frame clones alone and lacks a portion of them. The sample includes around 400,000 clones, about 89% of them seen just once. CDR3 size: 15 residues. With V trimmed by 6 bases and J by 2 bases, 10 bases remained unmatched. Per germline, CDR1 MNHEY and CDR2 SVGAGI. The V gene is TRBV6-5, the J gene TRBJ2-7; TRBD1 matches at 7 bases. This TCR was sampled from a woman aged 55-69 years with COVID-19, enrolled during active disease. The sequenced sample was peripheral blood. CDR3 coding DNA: TGTGCCAGCAGCTCAGCCAGACAGGGAGCCTACGAGCAGTACTTC. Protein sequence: CASSSARQGAYEQYF.